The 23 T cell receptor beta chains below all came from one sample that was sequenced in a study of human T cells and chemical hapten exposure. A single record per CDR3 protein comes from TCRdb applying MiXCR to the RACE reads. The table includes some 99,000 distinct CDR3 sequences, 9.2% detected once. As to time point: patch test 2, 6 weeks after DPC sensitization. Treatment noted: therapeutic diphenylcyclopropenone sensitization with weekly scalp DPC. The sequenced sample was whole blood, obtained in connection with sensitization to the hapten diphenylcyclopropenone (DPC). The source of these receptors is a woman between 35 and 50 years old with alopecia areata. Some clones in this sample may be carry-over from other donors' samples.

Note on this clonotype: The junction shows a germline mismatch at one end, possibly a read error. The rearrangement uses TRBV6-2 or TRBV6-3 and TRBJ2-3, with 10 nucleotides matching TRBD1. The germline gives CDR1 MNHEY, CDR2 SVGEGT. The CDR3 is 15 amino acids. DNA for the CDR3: TGTGCCAGCAGTTACCGGACAGGGGGAGGAGATACGCGGTATTTT. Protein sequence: CASSYRTGGGDTRYF.

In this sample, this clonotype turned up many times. CDR3 loop: CASSLTGVGNTIYF. In nucleotides, the CDR3 is TGTGCCAGCAGTTTGACAGGGGTTGGAAACACCATATATTTT. V gene TRBV27 combines with J gene TRBJ1-3; TRBD1 aligns across 8 bases. The ends lost 3 bases at V and 3 bases at J; junction bases unmatched: 1. The CDR3 length is 14 residues. Germline lookup yields CDR1 MNHEY and CDR2 SMNVEV (reference sequence).

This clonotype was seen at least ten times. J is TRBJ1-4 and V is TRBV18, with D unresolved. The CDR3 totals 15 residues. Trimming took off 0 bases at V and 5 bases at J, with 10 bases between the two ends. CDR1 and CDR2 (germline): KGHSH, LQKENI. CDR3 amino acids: CASSPPSFGNEKLFF. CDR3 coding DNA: TGTGCCAGCTCACCACCGTCCTTTGGGAATGAAAAACTGTTTTTT.

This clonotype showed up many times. CDR3 sequence reads: CASSTQEAGGGDTQYF. DNA for the CDR3: TGTGCCAGCAGCACCCAGGAAGCGGGGGGCGGGGATACGCAGTATTTT. The rearrangement uses TRBV28 and TRBJ2-3; the match to TRBD2 covers 9 bases. With 6 bases clipped from V and 6 bases from J, the junction kept 13 bases outside the gene matches. Germline CDR1 and CDR2: MDHEN and SYDVKM. This CDR3 is 16 amino acids long.

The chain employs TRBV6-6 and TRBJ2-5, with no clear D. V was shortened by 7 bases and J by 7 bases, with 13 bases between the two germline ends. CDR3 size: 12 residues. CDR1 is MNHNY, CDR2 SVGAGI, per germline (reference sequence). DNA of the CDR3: TGTGCCAGCACTGACGCATGGGGGACCCAGTACTTC. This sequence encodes CASTDAWGTQYF.

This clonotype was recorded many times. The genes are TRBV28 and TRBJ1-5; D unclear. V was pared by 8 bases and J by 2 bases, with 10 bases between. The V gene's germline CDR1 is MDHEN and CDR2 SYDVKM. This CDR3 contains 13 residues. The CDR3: CASGWSRNQPQHF. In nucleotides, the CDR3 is TGTGCCAGCGGATGGTCGCGCAATCAGCCCCAGCATTTT.

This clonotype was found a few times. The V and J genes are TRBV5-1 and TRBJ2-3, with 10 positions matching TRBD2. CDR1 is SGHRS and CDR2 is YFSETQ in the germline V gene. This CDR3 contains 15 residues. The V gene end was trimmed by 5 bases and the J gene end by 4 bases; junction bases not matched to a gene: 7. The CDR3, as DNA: TGCGCCAGCAGGCCCTCTAGCGGGGGTGCAGATACGCAGTATTTT. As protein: CASRPSSGGADTQYF.

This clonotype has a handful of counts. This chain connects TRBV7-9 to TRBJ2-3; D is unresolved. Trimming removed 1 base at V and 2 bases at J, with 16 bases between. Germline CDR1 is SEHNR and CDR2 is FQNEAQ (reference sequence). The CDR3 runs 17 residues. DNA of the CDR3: TGTGCCAGCAGCTTAGGTAACAGTGGGGTAGTCACAGATACGCAGTATTTT. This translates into CASSLGNSGVVTDTQYF.

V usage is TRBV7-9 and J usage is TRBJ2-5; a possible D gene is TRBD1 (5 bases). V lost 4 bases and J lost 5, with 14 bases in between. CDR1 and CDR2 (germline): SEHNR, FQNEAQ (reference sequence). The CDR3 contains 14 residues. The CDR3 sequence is CASSSWGQQETQYF. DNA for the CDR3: TGTGCCAGCAGCTCCTGGGGCCAGCAGGAGACCCAGTACTTC.

The DNA of the CDR3 is TGCAGCGTTGACCGTAGACTTGCAGATACGCAGTATTTT. Translation: CSVDRRLADTQYF. The J gene is TRBJ2-3, the V gene TRBV29-1; D is undetermined. CDR3 length: 13 amino acids. Per germline, CDR1 SQVTM and CDR2 ANQGSEA. V was pared by 3 bases and J by 4 bases, with 11 bases between.

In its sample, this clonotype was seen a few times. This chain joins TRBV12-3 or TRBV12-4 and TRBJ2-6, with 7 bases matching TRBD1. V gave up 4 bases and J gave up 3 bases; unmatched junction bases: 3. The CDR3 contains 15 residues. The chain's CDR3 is CASSWTGFGANVLTF. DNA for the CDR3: TGTGCCAGCAGTTGGACAGGTTTTGGGGCCAACGTCCTGACTTTC.

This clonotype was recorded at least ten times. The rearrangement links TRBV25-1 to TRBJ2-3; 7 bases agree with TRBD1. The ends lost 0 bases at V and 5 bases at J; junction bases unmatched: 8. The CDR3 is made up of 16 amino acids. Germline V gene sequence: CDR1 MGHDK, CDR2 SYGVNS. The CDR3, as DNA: TGTGCCAGCAGTGAATACGGCAGGGGGTCTCTAGATACGCAGTATTTT. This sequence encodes CASSEYGRGSLDTQYF.

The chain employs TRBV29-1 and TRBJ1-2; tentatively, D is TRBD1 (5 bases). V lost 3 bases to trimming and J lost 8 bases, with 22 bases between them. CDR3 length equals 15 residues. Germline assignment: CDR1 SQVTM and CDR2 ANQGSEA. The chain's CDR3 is CSVDQGRGLGTGYTF. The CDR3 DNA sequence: TGCAGCGTTGATCAGGGACGAGGCTTGGGTACCGGCTACACCTTC.

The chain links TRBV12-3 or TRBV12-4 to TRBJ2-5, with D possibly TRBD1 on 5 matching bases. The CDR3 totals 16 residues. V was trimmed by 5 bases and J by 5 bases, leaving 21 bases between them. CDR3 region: CASSPPTGAVAETQYF. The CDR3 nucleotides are TGTGCCAGCAGTCCGCCCACAGGAGCCGTTGCGGAGACCCAGTACTTC.

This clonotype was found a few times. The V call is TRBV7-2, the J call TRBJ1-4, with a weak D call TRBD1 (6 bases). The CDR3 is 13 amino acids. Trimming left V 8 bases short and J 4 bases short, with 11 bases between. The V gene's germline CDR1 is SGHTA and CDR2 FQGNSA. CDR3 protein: CASRGGGNEKLFF. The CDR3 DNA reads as TGTGCCAGCCGAGGGGGTGGTAATGAAAAACTGTTTTTT.

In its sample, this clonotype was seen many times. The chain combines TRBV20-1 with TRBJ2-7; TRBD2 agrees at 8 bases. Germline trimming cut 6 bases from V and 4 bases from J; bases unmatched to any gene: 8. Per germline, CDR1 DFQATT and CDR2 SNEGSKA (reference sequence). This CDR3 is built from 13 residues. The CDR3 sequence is CSAAPGGVYEQYF. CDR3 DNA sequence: TGCAGTGCCGCCCCGGGGGGGGTATACGAGCAGTACTTC.

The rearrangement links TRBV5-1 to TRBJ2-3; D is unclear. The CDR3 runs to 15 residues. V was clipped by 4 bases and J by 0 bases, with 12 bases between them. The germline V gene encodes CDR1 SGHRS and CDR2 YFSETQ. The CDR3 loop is CASSPAGSSTDTQYF. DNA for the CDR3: TGCGCCAGCAGCCCCGCCGGATCTAGCACAGATACGCAGTATTTT.

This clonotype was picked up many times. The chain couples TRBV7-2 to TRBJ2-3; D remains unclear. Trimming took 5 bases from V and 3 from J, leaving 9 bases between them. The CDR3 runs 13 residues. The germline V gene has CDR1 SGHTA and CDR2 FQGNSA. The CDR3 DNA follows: TGTGCCAGCAGCGGGATAGGAACAGATACGCAGTATTTT. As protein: CASSGIGTDTQYF.

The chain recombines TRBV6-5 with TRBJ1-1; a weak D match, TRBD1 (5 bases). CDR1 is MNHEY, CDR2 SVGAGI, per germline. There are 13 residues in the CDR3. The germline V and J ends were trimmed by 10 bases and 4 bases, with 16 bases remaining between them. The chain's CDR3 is CATLRSGATEAFF. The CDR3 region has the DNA TGTGCCACCCTCAGGAGCGGGGCCACTGAAGCTTTCTTT.

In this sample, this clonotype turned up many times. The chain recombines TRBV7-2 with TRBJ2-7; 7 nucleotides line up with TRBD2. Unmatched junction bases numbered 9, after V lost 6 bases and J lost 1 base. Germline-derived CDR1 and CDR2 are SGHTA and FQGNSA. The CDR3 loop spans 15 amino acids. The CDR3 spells CASSQGLTMSYEQYF. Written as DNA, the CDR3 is TGTGCCAGCAGTCAGGGACTAACCATGTCCTACGAGCAGTACTTC.

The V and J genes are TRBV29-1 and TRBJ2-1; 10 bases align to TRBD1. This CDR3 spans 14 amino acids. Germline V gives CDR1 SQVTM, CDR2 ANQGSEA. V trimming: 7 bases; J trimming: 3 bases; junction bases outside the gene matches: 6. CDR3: CSARQGADYNEQFF. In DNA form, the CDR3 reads TGCAGCGCCAGACAGGGGGCTGACTACAATGAGCAGTTCTTC.

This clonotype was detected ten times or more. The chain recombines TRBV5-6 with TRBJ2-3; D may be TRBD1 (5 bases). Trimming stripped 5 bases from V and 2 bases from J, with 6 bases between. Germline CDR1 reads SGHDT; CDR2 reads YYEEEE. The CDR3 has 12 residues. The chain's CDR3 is CASRGVTDTQYF. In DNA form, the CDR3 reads TGTGCCAGCAGAGGGGTCACAGATACGCAGTATTTT. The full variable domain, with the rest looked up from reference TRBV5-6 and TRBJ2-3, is DAGVTQSPTHLIKTRGQQVTLRCSPKSGHDTVSWYQQALGQGPQFIFQYYEEEERQRGNFPDRFSGHQFPNYSSELNVNALLLGDSALYLCASRGVTDTQYFGPGTRLTVL.

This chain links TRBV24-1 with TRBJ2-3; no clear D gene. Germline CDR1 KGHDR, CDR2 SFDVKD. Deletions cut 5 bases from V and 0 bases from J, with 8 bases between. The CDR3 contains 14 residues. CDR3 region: CATSGYDSTDTQYF. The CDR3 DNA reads TGTGCCACCAGTGGATATGACAGCACAGATACGCAGTATTTT.